This is a list of T cell receptor beta chains from one sample in a study of cytomegalovirus exposure and HLA in healthy donors. Sequencing used immunoSEQ multiplex PCR; TCRdb keeps in-frame clones, though not all of them. Of roughly 150,000 clones listed, approximately 78% are singletons. Sequencing was carried out using PBMCs. These receptors all stem from a male donor in good health and CMV-seronegative. The CDR3 runs from the conserved cysteine through the conserved F or W.

v_gene: TRBV5-6; len: 14; CDR3aa: CASRPGQFNYGYTF
v_gene: TRBV18; len: 15; CDR3aa: CASSPGTGQSDTQYF
v_gene: TRBV28; len: 14; CDR3aa: CASSLRGYTDTQYF
v_gene: TRBV28; len: 16; CDR3aa: CASSFVGLRGFYGYTF
v_gene: TRBV7-3; len: 13; CDR3aa: CASQVPGVTEAFF
v_gene: TRBV7-3; len: 14; CDR3aa: CASSFSGGTDTQYF
v_gene: TRBV2; len: 15; CDR3aa: CASTLAGPGQGEAFF
v_gene: TRBV20-1; len: 10; CDR3aa: CSASGGVLTF
v_gene: TRBV5-4; len: 16; CDR3aa: CASSTPGQGHGETQYF
v_gene: TRBV6-4; len: 14; CDR3aa: CASGGQPNTGELFF
v_gene: TRBV3-2; len: 9; CDR3aa: CASTLSQYF
v_gene: TRBV28; len: 15; CDR3aa: CASSYTGQGAGELFF
v_gene: TRBV28; len: 14; CDR3aa: CASSFLPYNQPQHF
v_gene: TRBV5-1; len: 14; CDR3aa: CASSLAGTVDTIYF
v_gene: TRBV18; len: 14; CDR3aa: CASSPAGRVNEQFF
v_gene: TRBV28; len: 20; CDR3aa: CASSTYPRGTSGPTYNEQFF
v_gene: TRBV7-6; len: 16; CDR3aa: CASSQSPGDGANVLTF
v_gene: TRBV6-5; len: 16; CDR3aa: CASSYFASGDTGELFF